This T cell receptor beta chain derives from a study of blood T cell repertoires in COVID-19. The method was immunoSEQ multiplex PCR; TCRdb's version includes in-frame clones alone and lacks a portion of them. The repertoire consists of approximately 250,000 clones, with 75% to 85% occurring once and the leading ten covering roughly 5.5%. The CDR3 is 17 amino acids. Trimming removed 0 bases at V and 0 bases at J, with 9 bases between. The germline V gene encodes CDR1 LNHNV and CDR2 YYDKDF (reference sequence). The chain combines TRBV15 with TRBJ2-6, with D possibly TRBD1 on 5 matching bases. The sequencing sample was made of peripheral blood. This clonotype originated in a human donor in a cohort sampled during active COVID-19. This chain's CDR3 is CATSREDTGSGANVLTF. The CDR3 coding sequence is TGTGCCACCAGCAGAGAGGACACCGGCTCTGGGGCCAACGTCCTGACTTTC.